This T cell receptor (beta chain) was observed in a study of monozygotic twins with inflammatory bowel disease. There are 11 residues in the CDR3. Germline CDR1 and CDR2: SGHNT and YENEEA. Reanalyzing the 5' RACE reads, TCRdb keeps one entry per CDR3 protein, without DNA. Here the sample table reports approximately 150,000 distinct CDR3 sequences. The receptor was isolated from a human donor with ulcerative colitis or Crohn's disease, or a healthy co-twin of an affected twin (not recorded which). The V call is TRBV11-3, the J call TRBJ1-1; TCRdb's D call of TRBD1 is untestable without DNA. The source material was blood. This CDR3 is CASSSGSGLLF.